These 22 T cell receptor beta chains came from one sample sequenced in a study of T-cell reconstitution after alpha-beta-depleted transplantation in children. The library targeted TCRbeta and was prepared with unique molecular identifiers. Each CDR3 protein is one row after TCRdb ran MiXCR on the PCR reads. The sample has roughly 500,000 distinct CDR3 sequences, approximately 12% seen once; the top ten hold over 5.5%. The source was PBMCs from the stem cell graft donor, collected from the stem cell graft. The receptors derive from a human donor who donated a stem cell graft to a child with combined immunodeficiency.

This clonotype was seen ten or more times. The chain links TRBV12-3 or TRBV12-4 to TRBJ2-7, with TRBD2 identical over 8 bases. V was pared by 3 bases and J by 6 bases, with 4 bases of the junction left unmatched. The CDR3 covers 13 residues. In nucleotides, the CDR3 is TGTGCCAGCAGTTTGGGGCTAGCGGGCGAGCAGTACTTC. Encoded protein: CASSLGLAGEQYF.

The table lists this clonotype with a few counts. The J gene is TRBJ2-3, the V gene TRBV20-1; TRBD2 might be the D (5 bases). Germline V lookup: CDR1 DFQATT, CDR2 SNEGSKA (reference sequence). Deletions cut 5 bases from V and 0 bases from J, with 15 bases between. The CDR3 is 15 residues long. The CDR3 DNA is TGCAGTGCTTGCCGCAGCGGAACTAGCACAGATACGCAGTATTTT. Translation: CSACRSGTSTDTQYF.

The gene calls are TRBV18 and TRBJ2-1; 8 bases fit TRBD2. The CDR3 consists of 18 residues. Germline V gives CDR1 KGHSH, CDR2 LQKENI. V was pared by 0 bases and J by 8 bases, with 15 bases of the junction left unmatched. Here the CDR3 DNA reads TGTGCCAGCTCACCACCGACGGGGGGGCTAGTCTACGGTGATGAGCAGTTCTTC. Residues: CASSPPTGGLVYGDEQFF.

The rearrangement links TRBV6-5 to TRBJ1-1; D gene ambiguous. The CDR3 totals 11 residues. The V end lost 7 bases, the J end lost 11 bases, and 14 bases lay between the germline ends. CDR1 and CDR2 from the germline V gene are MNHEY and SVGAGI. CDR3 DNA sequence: TGTGCCAGCACCCGCGGTGGCCCGGCTTTCTTT. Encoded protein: CASTRGGPAFF.

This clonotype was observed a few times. CDR3 protein: CASDGVPSGRGPQETQYF. The CDR3 DNA is TGTGCCAGCGACGGAGTCCCTAGCGGGAGGGGGCCTCAAGAGACCCAGTACTTC. This sequence joins TRBV11-1 and TRBJ2-5; 12 positions match TRBD2. The CDR3 totals 18 residues. Germline V gene lookup returns CDR1 SGHAT and CDR2 FQDESV (reference sequence). J was trimmed by 2 bases and V by 8 bases; bases with no gene match: 15.

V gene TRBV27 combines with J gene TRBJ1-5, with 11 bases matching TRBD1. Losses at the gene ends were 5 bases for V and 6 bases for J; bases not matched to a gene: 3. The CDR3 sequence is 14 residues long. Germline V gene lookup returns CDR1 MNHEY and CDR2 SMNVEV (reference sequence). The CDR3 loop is CASSPGQGGQPQHF. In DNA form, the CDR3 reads TGTGCCAGCAGTCCGGGACAGGGGGGTCAGCCCCAGCATTTT.

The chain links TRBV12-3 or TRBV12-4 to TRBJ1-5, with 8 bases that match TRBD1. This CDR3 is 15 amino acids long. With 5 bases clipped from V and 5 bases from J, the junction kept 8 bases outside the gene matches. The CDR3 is CASSPPDRVDQPQHF. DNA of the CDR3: TGTGCCAGCAGTCCTCCGGACAGGGTTGATCAGCCCCAGCATTTT.

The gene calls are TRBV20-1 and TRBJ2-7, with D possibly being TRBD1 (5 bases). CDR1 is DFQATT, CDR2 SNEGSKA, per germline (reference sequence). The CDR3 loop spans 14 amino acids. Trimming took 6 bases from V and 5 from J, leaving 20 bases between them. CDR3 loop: CSALPGRALDEQYF. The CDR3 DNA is TGCAGTGCCCTACCTGGCAGGGCTCTCGACGAGCAGTACTTC.

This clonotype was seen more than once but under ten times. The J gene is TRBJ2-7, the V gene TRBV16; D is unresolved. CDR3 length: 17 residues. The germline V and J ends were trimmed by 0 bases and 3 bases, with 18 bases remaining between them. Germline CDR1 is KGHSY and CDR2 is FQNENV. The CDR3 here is CASSQSQATPRDYEQYF. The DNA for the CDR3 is TGTGCCAGCAGCCAATCGCAGGCCACACCTAGGGACTACGAGCAGTACTTC.

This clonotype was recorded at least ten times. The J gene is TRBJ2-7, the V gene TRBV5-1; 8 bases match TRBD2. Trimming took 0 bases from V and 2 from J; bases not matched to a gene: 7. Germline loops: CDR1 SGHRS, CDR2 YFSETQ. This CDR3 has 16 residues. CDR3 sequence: CASSLGLAGQTYEQYF. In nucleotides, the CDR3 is TGCGCCAGCAGCTTGGGCCTAGCGGGCCAGACCTACGAGCAGTACTTC.

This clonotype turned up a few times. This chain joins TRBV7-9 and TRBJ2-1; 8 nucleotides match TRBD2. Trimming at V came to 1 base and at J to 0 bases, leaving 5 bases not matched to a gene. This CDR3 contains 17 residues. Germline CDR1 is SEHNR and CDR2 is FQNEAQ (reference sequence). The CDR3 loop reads CASSLGGGGSSYNEQFF. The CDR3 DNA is TGTGCCAGCAGCTTAGGGGGCGGGGGGAGCTCCTACAATGAGCAGTTCTTC.

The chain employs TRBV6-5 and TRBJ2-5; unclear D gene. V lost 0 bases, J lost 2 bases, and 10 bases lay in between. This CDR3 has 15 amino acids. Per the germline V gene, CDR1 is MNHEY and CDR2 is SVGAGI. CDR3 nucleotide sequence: TGTGCCAGCAGTTACTCGGGGTCAGTACAAGAGACCCAGTACTTC. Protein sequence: CASSYSGSVQETQYF.

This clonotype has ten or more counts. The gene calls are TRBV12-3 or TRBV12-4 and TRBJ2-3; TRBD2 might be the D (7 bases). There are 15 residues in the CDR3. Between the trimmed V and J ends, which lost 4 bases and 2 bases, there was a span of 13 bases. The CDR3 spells CASSYVGGHTDTQYF. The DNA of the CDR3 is TGTGCCAGCAGTTATGTGGGGGGGCACACAGATACGCAGTATTTT.

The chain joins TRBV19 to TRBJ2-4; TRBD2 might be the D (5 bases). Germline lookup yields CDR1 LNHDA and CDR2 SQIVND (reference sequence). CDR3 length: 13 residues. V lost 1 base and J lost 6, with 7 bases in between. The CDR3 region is CASSIGERNIQYF. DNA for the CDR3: TGTGCCAGTAGTATAGGGGAGCGAAACATTCAGTACTTC.

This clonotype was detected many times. The CDR3 region has the DNA TGTGCCAGCAGTCCGAAGGGCCGACACAATGAGCAGTTCTTC. As protein: CASSPKGRHNEQFF. This chain uses TRBV2 with TRBJ2-1; no clear D gene. Deletions cut 5 bases from V and 5 bases from J, with 13 bases between. This CDR3 contains 14 residues. The germline gives CDR1 SNHLY, CDR2 FYNNEI.

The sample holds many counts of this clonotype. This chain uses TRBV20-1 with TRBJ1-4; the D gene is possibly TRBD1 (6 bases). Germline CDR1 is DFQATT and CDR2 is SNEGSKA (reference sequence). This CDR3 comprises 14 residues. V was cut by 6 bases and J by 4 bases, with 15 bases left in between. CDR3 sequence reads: CSARPGTINEKLFF. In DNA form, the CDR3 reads TGCAGTGCCAGACCCGGGACAATTAATGAAAAACTGTTTTTT.

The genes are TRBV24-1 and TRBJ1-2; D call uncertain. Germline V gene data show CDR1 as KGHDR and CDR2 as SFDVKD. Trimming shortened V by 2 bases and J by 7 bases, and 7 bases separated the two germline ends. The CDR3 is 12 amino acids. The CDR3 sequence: CATSDYGVGYTF. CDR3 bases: TGTGCCACCAGTGATTATGGGGTTGGCTACACCTTC.

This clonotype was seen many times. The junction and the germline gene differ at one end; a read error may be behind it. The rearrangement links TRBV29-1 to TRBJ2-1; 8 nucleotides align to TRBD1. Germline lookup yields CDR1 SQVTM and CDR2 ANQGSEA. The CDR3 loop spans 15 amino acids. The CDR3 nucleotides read TGCAGCGCTGAAACAGGGGGTAGCGCCTACAATGAGCAGTTCTTC. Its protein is CSAETGGSAYNEQFF.

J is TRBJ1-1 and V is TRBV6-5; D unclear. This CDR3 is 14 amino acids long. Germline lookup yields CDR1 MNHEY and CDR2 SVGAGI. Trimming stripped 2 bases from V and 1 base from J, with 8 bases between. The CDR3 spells CASSYTPKNTEAFF. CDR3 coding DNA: TGTGCCAGCAGTTACACACCCAAGAACACTGAAGCTTTCTTT.

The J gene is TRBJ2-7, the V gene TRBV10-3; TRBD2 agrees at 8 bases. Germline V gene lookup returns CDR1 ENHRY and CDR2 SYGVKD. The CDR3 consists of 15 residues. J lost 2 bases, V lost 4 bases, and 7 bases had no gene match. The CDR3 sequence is CAISVGAGVTYEQYF. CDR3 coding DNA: TGTGCCATCAGTGTTGGAGCGGGGGTTACCTACGAGCAGTACTTC.

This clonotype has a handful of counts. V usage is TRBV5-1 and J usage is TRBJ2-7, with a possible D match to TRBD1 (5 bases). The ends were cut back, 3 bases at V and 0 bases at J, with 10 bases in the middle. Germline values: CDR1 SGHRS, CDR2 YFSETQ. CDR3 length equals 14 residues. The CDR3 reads CASSWRQSSYEQYF. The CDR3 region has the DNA TGCGCCAGCAGCTGGAGACAGAGCTCCTACGAGCAGTACTTC.

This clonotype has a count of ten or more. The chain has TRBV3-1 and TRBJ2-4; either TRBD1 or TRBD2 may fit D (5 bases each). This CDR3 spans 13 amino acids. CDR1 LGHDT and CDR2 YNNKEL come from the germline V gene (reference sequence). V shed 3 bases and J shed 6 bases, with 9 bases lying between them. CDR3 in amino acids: CASSHLGTNIQYF. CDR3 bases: TGTGCCAGCAGCCACCTCGGGACAAACATTCAGTACTTC.